This passage covers 30 T cell receptor beta chains from one sample sequenced in a study of human T cells and chemical hapten exposure listed by TCRdb under 2021. Taken with the paper, the label for time point translates to: patch test 1, 2 weeks after DPC sensitization. Explained via the paper, the treatment or condition label denotes: therapeutic diphenylcyclopropenone sensitization with weekly scalp DPC. The method behind the library was RACE. Sequencing relied on a NextSeq 500. TCRdb applied fastp at Q25 and MiXCR to the public reads, then kept only in-frame beta chains. Entries are consolidated by CDR3 protein sequence, retaining the most common genes and DNA. The sample has around 150,000 distinct CDR3 sequences on record, around 13% of them singletons. About 1.8% of the sample rests with the top ten. The sample was whole blood, taken in connection with sensitization to the hapten diphenylcyclopropenone (DPC). All receptors derive from a woman aged 25 to 45 with alopecia areata. Some clones in this sample may be carry-over from other donors' samples.

This clonotype was seen ten or more times. This chain joins TRBV6-2 or TRBV6-3 and TRBJ2-3, with D perhaps given as TRBD1 or TRBD2 (5 bases each). V shed 8 bases and J shed 3 bases, with 18 bases lying between them. The CDR3 covers 15 residues. The germline V gene encodes CDR1 MNHEY and CDR2 SVGEGT. CDR3 nucleotide sequence: TGTGCCAGCCGACCATCCGGGACGTTTACAGATACGCAGTATTTT. It specifies CASRPSGTFTDTQYF.

This clonotype was counted a few times. The rearrangement uses TRBV21-1 and TRBJ1-1; the D segment call TRBD1 is taken from the table without a DNA check. TRBV21-1 is described as a pseudogene. The CDR3 loop spans 15 amino acids. The DNA of the CDR3 is TGTGCCCTTAAAAACAGGGCTTTGGGGAACACTGAAGCTTTCTTT. Translating gives CALKNRALGNTEAFF.

The V gene is TRBV7-9, the J gene TRBJ2-7; D perhaps matches TRBD2 (6 bases). Germline CDR1 reads SEHNR; CDR2 reads FQNEAQ (reference sequence). There are 13 residues in the CDR3. Between the trimmed V and J ends, which lost 3 bases and 3 bases, there was a span of 9 bases. CDR3 DNA sequence: TGTGCCAGCAGCTTTCTGACTAGCTACGAGCAGTACTTC. Its translation: CASSFLTSYEQYF.

This clonotype was observed a handful of times. This chain uses TRBV4-3 with TRBJ2-2; D remains unclear. Germline lookup yields CDR1 LGHNA and CDR2 YSLEER. The germline V and J ends were trimmed by 6 bases and 2 bases, with 16 bases remaining between them. This CDR3 has 16 residues. The CDR3: CASSQNPQLNTGELFF. CDR3 coding DNA: TGCGCCAGCAGTCAAAACCCACAGCTAAACACCGGGGAGCTGTTTTTT.

This clonotype was seen many times. This chain uses TRBV7-3 with TRBJ2-2; D gene unclear. This CDR3 is built from 12 residues. V was clipped by 3 bases and J by 6 bases, with 5 bases between them. Per the germline V gene, CDR1 is SGHTA and CDR2 is FQGTGA. The CDR3 loop reads CASSFNSGELFF. CDR3 sequence (DNA): TGTGCCAGCAGCTTTAACTCCGGGGAGCTGTTTTTT.

This clonotype was seen many times. The rearrangement uses TRBV7-9 and TRBJ2-5; weak D call: TRBD2 (5 bases). Germline V gene sequence: CDR1 SEHNR, CDR2 FQNEAQ (reference sequence). Trimming cost V 2 bases and J 5 bases, with 9 bases left between them. CDR3 length: 13 amino acids. As DNA, the CDR3 is TGTGCCAGCAGCTTACGGGGTTCTGAGACCCAGTACTTC. As protein: CASSLRGSETQYF.

The V gene is TRBV7-9, the J gene TRBJ1-1, with D uncertain. CDR1 SEHNR and CDR2 FQNEAQ come from the germline V gene (reference sequence). This CDR3 spans 15 amino acids. V dropped 5 bases and J dropped 4 bases, with 17 bases sitting between them. CDR3 loop: CASSPTTAESTEAFF. For the CDR3, the DNA is TGTGCCAGCAGCCCGACGACCGCAGAGAGCACTGAAGCTTTCTTT.

The chain has TRBV6-2 or TRBV6-3 and TRBJ2-7; D is possibly TRBD1 (5 bases). Deletions cut 2 bases from V and 3 bases from J, with 14 bases between. Germline values: CDR1 MNHEY, CDR2 SVGEGT. This CDR3 is 15 amino acids long. This chain's CDR3 is CASSYGRVLVYEQYF. For the CDR3, the DNA is TGTGCCAGCAGTTACGGCAGGGTGCTGGTCTACGAGCAGTACTTC.

This clonotype appeared a few times. This chain connects TRBV7-9 to TRBJ1-1; D ambiguous. This CDR3 region has 12 residues. V was pared by 1 base and J by 5 bases, with 5 bases between. In germline, CDR1 is SEHNR, CDR2 FQNEAQ (reference sequence). In DNA form, the CDR3 reads TGTGCCAGCAGCTTAGGGGTAACTGAAGCTTTCTTT. It is translated as CASSLGVTEAFF. Complete variable domain (other parts from reference TRBV7-9 and TRBJ1-1): DTGVSQNPRHKITKRGQNVTFRCDPISEHNRLYWYRQTLGQGPEFLTYFQNEAQLEKSRLLSDRFSAERPKGSFSTLEIQRTEQGDSAMYLCASSLGVTEAFFGQGTRLTVV.

This clonotype has ten or more counts. V and J are TRBV6-1 and TRBJ2-7; no firm D call. The CDR3 consists of 14 residues. The germline V gene encodes CDR1 MNHNS and CDR2 SASEGT. V was shortened by 6 bases and J by 2 bases, with 14 bases between the two germline ends. The DNA of the CDR3 is TGTGCCAGCAGCTCATCGGGCGTAACCTACGAGCAGTACTTC. This codes for CASSSSGVTYEQYF.

The genes are TRBV7-9 and TRBJ2-1, with TRBD2 matching over 8 bases. The CDR3 loop spans 12 amino acids. The V gene end was trimmed by 8 bases and the J gene end by 5 bases; junction bases not matched to a gene: 2. Germline CDR1 reads SEHNR; CDR2 reads FQNEAQ (reference sequence). In nucleotides, the CDR3 is TGTGCCAGCGAGGGACTAGACAATGAGCAGTTCTTC. Protein product: CASEGLDNEQFF.

This clonotype has ten or more counts. The chain recombines TRBV7-2 with TRBJ2-1; D remains ambiguous. The ends were cut back, 1 base at V and 13 bases at J, with 8 bases in the middle. Germline CDR1 is SGHTA and CDR2 is FQGNSA. CDR3 size: 11 residues. The CDR3 sequence is CASSLVSYQFF. For the CDR3, the DNA is TGTGCCAGCAGCTTAGTAAGCTATCAGTTCTTC. The variable domain in full, completed from reference TRBV7-2 and TRBJ2-1, reads GAGVSQSPSNKVTEKGKDVELRCDPISGHTALYWYRQSLGQGLEFLIYFQGNSAPDKSGLPSDRFSAERTGGSVSTLTIQRTQQEDSAVYLCASSLVSYQFFGPGTRLTVL.

The J gene is TRBJ2-2, the V gene TRBV30; no reliable D call. The germline CDR1 and CDR2 sequences are GTSNPN and SVGIG (reference sequence). The germline V and J ends were trimmed by 1 base and 7 bases, with 10 bases remaining between them. This CDR3 has 13 residues. CDR3 nucleotides: TGTGCCTGGAGTGCCCTCGACCGCGGGGAGCTGTTTTTT. Protein product: CAWSALDRGELFF.

This clonotype has at least ten counts. V usage is TRBV7-2 and J usage is TRBJ2-7; 8 nucleotides match TRBD2. Germline values: CDR1 SGHTA, CDR2 FQGNSA. The CDR3 contains 17 residues. After removal of 5 bases from V and 0 bases from J, the junction contained 12 bases not matched to a gene. The CDR3 DNA follows: TGTGCCAGCAGCGTAGAGGTAGCGGGGTACAGCTCCTACGAGCAGTACTTC. The encoded protein is CASSVEVAGYSSYEQYF.

CDR3 DNA sequence: TGTGCCAGCAGCTCGATAGGGCGGGACAGGGGATCCTACAATGAGCAGTTCTTC. Translating it yields CASSSIGRDRGSYNEQFF. The chain is built from TRBV7-8 and TRBJ2-1, with 10 bases lining up with TRBD1. Trimming cost V 4 bases and J 1 base; bases outside gene matches: 10. The germline gives CDR1 SGHVS, CDR2 FQNEAQ. This CDR3 has 18 amino acids.

There are a few counts of this clonotype. The chain has TRBV4-1 and TRBJ2-1; D remains unclear. The CDR3 has 15 amino acids. CDR1 MGHRA and CDR2 YSYEKL come from the germline V gene. Trimming took off 4 bases at V and 4 bases at J, with 14 bases between the two ends. The CDR3 spells CASSPIADSYNEQFF. The CDR3 DNA sequence: TGCGCCAGCAGCCCAATCGCCGATTCGTACAATGAGCAGTTCTTC.

Only a few counts were recorded for this clonotype. This chain links TRBV20-1 with TRBJ2-1; tentative D call: TRBD1 (6 bases). This CDR3 has 16 amino acids. V shed 1 base and J shed 8 bases, with 21 bases lying between them. Looked up from germline, CDR1 is DFQATT and CDR2 is SNEGSKA (reference sequence). CDR3 DNA sequence: TGCAGTGCTAGAGCCCCGTGGGGGCTACCGGTCGATGAGCAGTTCTTC. It specifies CSARAPWGLPVDEQFF.

This sequence joins TRBV5-4 and TRBJ1-6; 8 bases agree with TRBD1. After removal of 4 bases from V and 9 bases from J, the junction contained 9 bases not matched to a gene. CDR1 and CDR2 from the germline V gene are SGHNT and YYREEE (reference sequence). This CDR3 has 15 amino acids. The CDR3 region has the DNA TGTGCCAGCAGCCTTGACAGGGGAGAGGGTTCACCCCTCCACTTT. It yields the protein CASSLDRGEGSPLHF.

The rearrangement links TRBV7-8 to TRBJ1-5, with TRBD1 identical over 7 bases. The CDR3 spans 18 residues. Germline trimming cut 1 base from V and 9 bases from J; bases unmatched to any gene: 18. CDR1 and CDR2 from the germline V gene are SGHVS and FQNEAQ. CDR3: CASSLGIAGTVFPGPQHF. The DNA of the CDR3 is TGTGCCAGCAGCTTAGGGATCGCCGGGACAGTCTTTCCGGGGCCCCAGCATTTT.

This clonotype was seen a few times. This chain uses TRBV19 with TRBJ1-2; 10 positions match TRBD1. The length of the CDR3 is 15 residues. V shed 7 bases, J shed 5 bases, and the junction held 10 bases outside the gene matches. Germline V lookup: CDR1 LNHDA, CDR2 SQIVND (reference sequence). This CDR3 is CASNSRDRGSYGYTF. The CDR3 coding sequence is TGTGCCAGTAATTCACGGGACAGGGGAAGTTATGGCTACACCTTC.

This sequence joins TRBV11-3 and TRBJ2-5; 12 bases align to TRBD1. With 5 bases clipped from V and 5 bases from J, the junction kept 12 bases outside the gene matches. The CDR3 is 17 amino acids. Germline V gene lookup returns CDR1 SGHNT and CDR2 YENEEA. The CDR3 region is CASSPTSRDRGRETQYF. In nucleotides, the CDR3 is TGTGCCAGCAGCCCTACGTCCCGGGACAGGGGGCGGGAGACCCAGTACTTC.

The table lists this clonotype with many counts. This chain connects TRBV27 to TRBJ1-2; no reliable D call. The CDR3 extends over 14 amino acids. Trimming took off 4 bases at V and 0 bases at J, with 9 bases between the two ends. The germline V gene has CDR1 MNHEY and CDR2 SMNVEV (reference sequence). The DNA for the CDR3 is TGTGCCAGCAGTTCCGACGGAACTAACTATGGCTACACCTTC. Its translation is CASSSDGTNYGYTF.

This clonotype was detected only a few times. The genes are TRBV4-2 and TRBJ1-4; D is uncertain. This CDR3 is 16 amino acids long. Germline V gene sequence: CDR1 LGHNA, CDR2 YNFKEQ. V was shortened by 4 bases and J by 0 bases, with 12 bases between the two germline ends. CDR3 DNA: TGTGCCAGCAGCCCGGGGAACTCTGCAACTAATGAAAAACTGTTTTTT. This translates into CASSPGNSATNEKLFF.

V and J are TRBV27 and TRBJ2-3; D might be TRBD1 or TRBD2, each matching 5 bases. V was pared by 5 bases and J by 8 bases, with 11 bases between. This CDR3 is built from 12 residues. Germline-derived CDR1 and CDR2 are MNHEY and SMNVEV (reference sequence). The CDR3: CASSTPGGTQYF. For the CDR3, the DNA is TGTGCCAGCAGTACCCCTGGGGGTACGCAGTATTTT.

The chain employs TRBV29-1 and TRBJ2-7; D is unresolved. This CDR3 region has 11 residues. The germline gives CDR1 SQVTM, CDR2 ANQGSEA. V shed 6 bases and J shed 3 bases, with 9 bases lying between them. CDR3 nucleotides: TGCAGCGTGGCCATGAACTACGAGCAGTACTTC. It yields the protein CSVAMNYEQYF.

This clonotype has only a few counts. The chain uses TRBV3-1 and TRBJ2-5; 7 positions agree with TRBD1. The CDR3 length is 16 residues. V trimming: 3 bases; J trimming: 1 base; junction bases outside the gene matches: 8. The V gene's germline CDR1 is LGHDT and CDR2 YNNKEL (reference sequence). The CDR3 is CASSQGDSLSQETQYF. The DNA for the CDR3 is TGTGCCAGCAGCCAGGGGGACAGCCTCAGCCAAGAGACCCAGTACTTC.

This clonotype was observed a handful of times. The chain carries TRBV5-5 and TRBJ2-3; possibly TRBD1 for D (5 bases). The germline CDR1 and CDR2 sequences are SGHKS and YYEKEE (reference sequence). There are 16 residues in the CDR3. V was trimmed by 3 bases and J by 0 bases, leaving 14 bases between them. CDR3 sequence reads: CASSSQGPPSTDTQYF. CDR3 sequence (DNA): TGTGCCAGCAGCTCCCAGGGTCCGCCTAGCACAGATACGCAGTATTTT.

This clonotype came up many times. The CDR3 reads CASSTGPRQPQHF. The CDR3 DNA reads as TGTGCCAGCAGTACAGGGCCCAGGCAGCCCCAGCATTTT. The chain employs TRBV6-2 or TRBV6-3 and TRBJ1-5; the D gene is possibly TRBD1 (6 bases). From germline, CDR1 is MNHEY and CDR2 SVGEGT. V shed 5 bases and J shed 7 bases, with 12 bases lying between them. The CDR3 covers 13 residues.

This clonotype appeared many times. The DNA of the CDR3 is TGTGCCAGCAGTTTATTTCTAGCGGGGGGGAACAGTGAGCAGTTCTTC. Protein product: CASSLFLAGGNSEQFF. The rearrangement links TRBV28 to TRBJ2-1; 12 positions match TRBD2. V lost 1 base, J lost 9 bases, and 7 bases stayed unmatched. The germline V gene encodes CDR1 MDHEN and CDR2 SYDVKM. CDR3 length equals 16 residues. The variable domain in full, with the rest retrieved from reference TRBV28 and TRBJ2-1, is DVKVTQSSRYLVKRTGEKVFLECVQDMDHENMFWYRQDPGLGLRLIYFSYDVKMKEKGDIPEGYSVSREKKERFSLILESASTNQTSMYLCASSLFLAGGNSEQFFGPGTRLTVL.

The V call is TRBV30, the J call TRBJ1-5; D may be TRBD1 (5 bases). With 3 bases removed from V and 5 bases from J, the gap between germline ends came to 8 bases. The CDR3 has 12 amino acids. CDR1 is GTSNPN, CDR2 SVGIG, per germline (reference sequence). The CDR3 spells CAWSLGDQPQHF. CDR3 DNA sequence: TGTGCCTGGAGCTTGGGGGATCAGCCCCAGCATTTT.